The 5 T cell receptor beta chains given below trace back to one sample, sequenced in a study of T cell clonality in common variable immunodeficiency. Study-level points and caveats: Reportedly, TCR beta sequences from common variable immunodeficiency showed fewer deletions and N-nucleotide insertions.

No antigen has been identified for these receptors. Profiled with immunoSEQ multiplex PCR; TCRdb holds only in-frame clones, not every one. The specimen has 1,500 or so clones, none found just once. Sequenced sample: peripheral blood mononuclear cells. The receptors were sampled from a human donor with common variable immunodeficiency.

This clone is labeled as medium-sized. The read halts 3 residues ahead of the CDR3 end, with the missing end drawn from the germline J gene. This chain uses TRBV20-1 with TRBJ2-1; TRBD2 agrees at 8 bases. In germline, CDR1 is DFQATT, CDR2 SNEGSKA (reference sequence). Trimming removed 0 bases from V and 4 bases from J; junction bases left unmatched: 8. The CDR3 sequence is 16 residues long. The CDR3 loop is CSARDRSGVRYNEQFF. Incomplete CDR3 DNA: TGCAGTGCTAGAGATCGTAGCGGGGTAAGATACAATGAG.

This clone ranks as medium-sized. The read ends 3 residues before the CDR3 terminus; that terminus is restored from the germline J gene. The rearrangement joins TRBV7-2 to TRBJ2-1; 9 bases map to TRBD2. Germline assignment: CDR1 SGHTA and CDR2 FQGNSA. The CDR3 is made up of 15 amino acids. V trimming: 6 bases; J trimming: 9 bases; junction bases outside the gene matches: 12. CDR3 sequence: CASSFWSSGAVEQFF. The sequenced CDR3 bases are TGTGCCAGCAGTTTTTGGTCTAGCGGGGCCGTTGAG.

This clone has just a few counts. The read halts 3 residues ahead of the CDR3 end, with the missing end drawn from the germline J gene. J is TRBJ2-7 and V is TRBV18, with 10 bases identical to TRBD1. V lost 2 bases and J lost 0; bases outside the gene matches: 4. The CDR3 runs to 16 residues. Germline V gives CDR1 KGHSH, CDR2 LQKENI. CDR3 DNA, as far as it was read: TGTGCCAGCTCACCATCGGGACAGGGGATCTCCTACGAG. Its protein is CASSPSGQGISYE. Given in full, the CDR3 is CASSPSGQGISYEQYF.

Concerning this clone: The observed sequence ends 3 residues before the CDR3 terminus, with the missing tail filled in from the germline J gene. This rearrangement joins TRBV5-1 to TRBJ1-3, with 8 bases aligning to TRBD1. Unmatched junction bases numbered 2, after V lost 0 bases and J lost 0 bases. There are 16 residues in the CDR3. Germline assignment: CDR1 SGHRS and CDR2 YFSETQ. CDR3 in amino acids: CASSLGTGSSGNTIYF. CDR3 bases read: TGCGCCAGCAGCTTGGGGACAGGGAGCTCTGGAAACACC.

The CDR3 is CSASHEGRFSGNTIYF. The DNA read from the CDR3 is TGCAGTGCTAGCCACGAGGGGAGATTCTCTGGAAACACC. The chain joins TRBV20-1 to TRBJ1-3, with a possible D match to TRBD1 (5 bases). The sequence runs out 3 residues before the end of the CDR3; the remainder is reconstructed from the germline J gene. The CDR3 sequence is 16 residues long. CDR1 is DFQATT, CDR2 SNEGSKA, per germline (reference sequence). V gave up 3 bases and J gave up 0 bases, with 15 bases separating them.